These 21 T cell receptor beta chains were sequenced from one sample in a study of cytomegalovirus exposure and HLA in healthy donors. The PCR ran on 60 Vbeta and 13 Jbeta primers. Clones were read by immunoSEQ multiplex PCR, and TCRdb kept only the in-frame ones, dropping some. This table has about 25,000 clones, approximately 70% appearing once. The sample consisted of PBMCs. The source is a woman between 45 and 65 years old in good health and CMV-seronegative.

This chain uses TRBV27 with TRBJ2-5; 7 nucleotides match TRBD2. From germline, CDR1 is MNHEY and CDR2 SMNVEV (reference sequence). This CDR3 is 15 amino acids long. J was trimmed by 5 bases and V by 2 bases; bases with no gene match: 8. CDR3 DNA sequence: TGTGCCAGCAGTTTACTCGCGGGAGTAAGGGAGACCCAGTACTTC. Protein product: CASSLLAGVRETQYF.

The chain employs TRBV29-1 and TRBJ2-7, with D possibly being TRBD1 (5 bases). The CDR3 contains 11 residues. Trimming left V 3 bases short and J 5 bases short, with 8 bases between. Germline CDR1 reads SQVTM; CDR2 reads ANQGSEA. CDR3 region: CSVDVGDEQYF. CDR3 nucleotides: TGCAGCGTTGACGTAGGGGACGAGCAGTACTTC.

The chain links TRBV28 to TRBJ1-5; D might be TRBD1 (5 bases). The CDR3 extends over 14 amino acids. The germline CDR1 and CDR2 sequences are MDHEN and SYDVKM. The ends were cut back, 8 bases at V and 4 bases at J, with 15 bases in the middle. The CDR3 coding sequence is TGTGCCAGCGTCCCGTGGGCAGGGAATCAGCCCCAGCATTTT. This encodes CASVPWAGNQPQHF.

CDR3 DNA: TGTGCCAGCAGCGTACATAGTGAGGCTCGCTATGGCTACACCTTC. It is translated as CASSVHSEARYGYTF. The chain uses TRBV9 and TRBJ1-2; D is ambiguous. Germline V gene lookup returns CDR1 SGDLS and CDR2 YYNGEE. The CDR3 spans 15 residues. V was clipped by 1 base and J by 4 bases, with 14 bases between them.

J is TRBJ1-5 and V is TRBV29-1, with TRBD1 identical over 7 bases. Germline V gene sequence: CDR1 SQVTM, CDR2 ANQGSEA. The CDR3 extends over 12 amino acids. The trim removed 6 bases at V and 4 bases at J, leaving 3 bases unmatched. CDR3 bases: TGCAGCGTGGAGACAGGGAATCAGCCCCAGCATTTT. Translated, it gives CSVETGNQPQHF.

This chain links TRBV7-9 with TRBJ1-1, with D uncertain. Germline loops: CDR1 SEHNR, CDR2 FQNEAQ (reference sequence). This CDR3 spans 14 amino acids. The V end was cut by 1 base, the J end by 8 bases, with 14 bases between. The CDR3 spells CASSLVSGIHEAFF. DNA of the CDR3: TGTGCCAGCAGCTTAGTGAGTGGTATTCACGAAGCTTTCTTT. Variable domain in full (rest from reference TRBV7-9 and TRBJ1-1): DTGVSQNPRHKITKRGQNVTFRCDPISEHNRLYWYRQTLGQGPEFLTYFQNEAQLEKSRLLSDRFSAERPKGSFSTLEIQRTEQGDSAMYLCASSLVSGIHEAFFGQGTRLTVV.

The chain is built from TRBV29-1 and TRBJ2-7, with TRBD2 as a possible D gene (5 bases). The germline V and J ends were trimmed by 7 bases and 4 bases, with 11 bases remaining between them. Germline lookup yields CDR1 SQVTM and CDR2 ANQGSEA. This CDR3 spans 11 amino acids. For the CDR3, the DNA is TGCAGCGCTGTGTCGGGATACGAGCAGTACTTC. Protein sequence: CSAVSGYEQYF.

The genes are TRBV4-1 and TRBJ2-1; the match to TRBD2 covers 8 bases. This CDR3 contains 15 residues. From germline, CDR1 is MGHRA and CDR2 YSYEKL. The trim removed 0 bases at V and 4 bases at J, leaving 2 bases unmatched. CDR3 sequence reads: CASSQDSGEYNEQFF. CDR3 in DNA: TGCGCCAGCAGCCAAGATAGCGGGGAATACAATGAGCAGTTCTTC.

V and J are TRBV27 and TRBJ1-2; maybe TRBD1 (6 bases). CDR1 is MNHEY and CDR2 is SMNVEV in the germline V gene (reference sequence). The V end was cut by 6 bases, the J end by 8 bases, with 16 bases between. The CDR3 spans 13 residues. CDR3 sequence reads: CASSPTGMGGYTF. The CDR3 DNA reads as TGTGCCAGCAGCCCCACAGGGATGGGAGGCTACACCTTC.

The table lists this clone with a few counts. CDR3 region: CASWRRGDTYEQYF. CDR3 DNA sequence: TGTGCCAGCTGGCGGCGGGGTGATACCTACGAGCAGTACTTC. The gene calls are TRBV6-5 and TRBJ2-7; the D gene is possibly TRBD2 (6 bases). V lost 8 bases and J lost 2, with 16 bases in between. The CDR3 is 14 amino acids. Germline lookup yields CDR1 MNHEY and CDR2 SVGAGI.

This chain joins TRBV6-5 and TRBJ1-2; 10 positions agree with TRBD1. V shed 4 bases, J shed 9 bases, and the junction held 5 bases outside the gene matches. CDR1 is MNHEY and CDR2 is SVGAGI in the germline V gene. This CDR3 has 13 amino acids. The CDR3 here is CASSLPGQGSYTF. The CDR3, as DNA: TGTGCCAGCAGTTTACCGGGACAGGGGAGCTACACCTTC.

This rearrangement joins TRBV5-1 to TRBJ2-3; 10 bases align to TRBD2. This CDR3 is built from 18 residues. The germline CDR1 and CDR2 sequences are SGHRS and YFSETQ. V lost 4 bases, J lost 2 bases, and 13 bases stayed unmatched. CDR3 coding DNA: TGCGCCAGCAGCATGAGACTAGGAGCGGGAGGGGTCACAGATACGCAGTATTTT. Protein sequence: CASSMRLGAGGVTDTQYF.

The chain recombines TRBV7-9 with TRBJ1-2; D may be TRBD1 (5 bases). CDR3 length: 15 residues. CDR1 is SEHNR and CDR2 is FQNEAQ in the germline V gene (reference sequence). V was shortened by 5 bases and J by 6 bases, with 19 bases between the two germline ends. The CDR3 region has the DNA TGTGCCAGCAGCCTAAAGCAGCCGGGACTCCATGGCTACACCTTC. This sequence encodes CASSLKQPGLHGYTF.

The V gene is TRBV6-5, the J gene TRBJ1-1; D possibly corresponds to TRBD1 (6 bases). CDR3 size: 13 residues. The germline V gene encodes CDR1 MNHEY and CDR2 SVGAGI. V was shortened by 4 bases and J by 5 bases, with 11 bases between the two germline ends. This CDR3 is CASSSTGITEAFF. DNA for the CDR3: TGTGCCAGCAGTTCTACAGGGATAACTGAAGCTTTCTTT.

V usage is TRBV25-1 and J usage is TRBJ2-3; 10 nucleotides agree with TRBD1. Germline values: CDR1 MGHDK, CDR2 SYGVNS. The CDR3 is made up of 15 amino acids. V trimming: 6 bases; J trimming: 7 bases; junction bases outside the gene matches: 10. CDR3 bases: TGTGCCAGCAGCGCGACAGGGGGCGCGGGGTATACGCAGTATTTT. It specifies CASSATGGAGYTQYF.

V gene TRBV6-5 combines with J gene TRBJ1-5; 7 nucleotides agree with TRBD1. Germline loops: CDR1 MNHEY, CDR2 SVGAGI. The CDR3 has 14 amino acids. V was pared by 4 bases and J by 7 bases, with 7 bases of the junction left unmatched. As DNA, the CDR3 is TGTGCCAGCAGTTCGACAGGGCCGAGACAGCCCCAGCATTTT. Translated: CASSSTGPRQPQHF.

In DNA form, the CDR3 reads TGCGCCAGCAGCCCTTTAGAGGGGGCGATTGGCTACACCTTC. Its translation is CASSPLEGAIGYTF. The chain joins TRBV23-1 to TRBJ1-2; TRBD1 matches 7 bases. TRBV23-1 has ORF status, its function being uncertain. This CDR3 is built from 14 residues. The V and J ends lost 6 bases and 7 bases, in that order; junction bases with no gene match: 11.

The V call is TRBV5-6, the J call TRBJ2-7; 14 bases match TRBD2. V lost 4 bases to trimming and J lost 5 bases; unmatched junction nucleotides: 8. Looked up from germline, CDR1 is SGHDT and CDR2 is YYEEEE. This CDR3 contains 16 residues. The CDR3 loop is CASSLTGTSGSNEQYF. CDR3 bases: TGTGCCAGCAGCCTAACCGGGACTAGCGGGAGCAACGAGCAGTACTTC.

This clone was picked up a small number of times. This chain connects TRBV12-5 to TRBJ2-1, with 10 bases aligning to TRBD1. This CDR3 has 15 residues. J lost 6 bases, V lost 5 bases, and 7 bases had no gene match. The germline V gene has CDR1 LGHNT and CDR2 FRNRAP. The CDR3 sequence: CASGPGTGDVNEQFF. CDR3 nucleotides: TGTGCTAGTGGTCCCGGGACAGGGGATGTCAATGAGCAGTTCTTC. Full variable domain (missing parts from reference TRBV12-5 and TRBJ2-1): DARVTQTPRHKVTEMGQEVTMRCQPILGHNTVFWYRQTMMQGLELLAYFRNRAPLDDSGMPKDRFSAEMPDATLATLKIQPSEPRDSAVYFCASGPGTGDVNEQFFGPGTRLTVL.

This chain connects TRBV7-9 to TRBJ2-2; D is uncertain. Germline CDR1 is SEHNR and CDR2 is FQNEAQ (reference sequence). This CDR3 spans 14 amino acids. Trimming stripped 1 base from V and 1 base from J, with 4 bases between. CDR3 nucleotides: TGTGCCAGCAGCTTAGGGCAGAACACCGGGGAGCTGTTTTTT. Its protein product is CASSLGQNTGELFF.

The rearrangement joins TRBV6-5 to TRBJ1-2, with D tentatively TRBD1 (5 bases). V dropped 3 bases and J dropped 8 bases, with 7 bases sitting between them. Germline V CDR1 and CDR2: MNHEY, SVGAGI. This CDR3 has 11 residues. The CDR3 here is CASSYQGGYTF. In nucleotides, the CDR3 is TGTGCCAGCAGTTATCAGGGAGGCTACACCTTC.